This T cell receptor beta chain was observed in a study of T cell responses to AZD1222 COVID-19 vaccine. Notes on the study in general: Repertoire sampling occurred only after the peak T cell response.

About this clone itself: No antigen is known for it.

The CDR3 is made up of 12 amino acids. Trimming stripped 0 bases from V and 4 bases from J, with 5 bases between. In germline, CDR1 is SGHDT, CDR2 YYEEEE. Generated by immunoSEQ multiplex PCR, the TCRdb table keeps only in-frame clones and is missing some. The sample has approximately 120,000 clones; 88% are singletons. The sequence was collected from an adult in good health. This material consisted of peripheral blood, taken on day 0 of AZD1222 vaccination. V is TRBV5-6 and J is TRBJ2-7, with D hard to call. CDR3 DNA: TGTGCCAGCAGCTTGGGTGGGTACGAGCAGTACTTC. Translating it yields CASSLGGYEQYF.